Following are 10 T cell receptor beta chains from one sample sequenced in a study of blood T cell repertoires in COVID-19. Here immunoSEQ multiplex PCR was the method, and the copy in TCRdb shows in-frame clones only, minus some. Counted here are 100,000 or so clones, 86% occurring once; the ten biggest clones make up 10% to 15%. Sequencing was done on a sample of peripheral blood. The origin of the receptors is a woman aged 60-70 years in a cohort sampled during active or convalescent COVID-19.

This clone showed up just a few times. This sample also contains other DNA sequences that code for the same CDR3. This chain links TRBV19 with TRBJ2-7; TRBD1 agrees at 8 bases. Germline loops: CDR1 LNHDA, CDR2 SQIVND (reference sequence). This CDR3 is 14 amino acids long. V lost 6 bases and J lost 2; bases outside the gene matches: 6. The CDR3 sequence: CASSPDRGTYEQYF. The DNA for the CDR3 is TGTGCCAGTAGCCCTGACAGGGGAACCTACGAGCAGTACTTC.

This sequence joins TRBV5-4 and TRBJ2-1, with TRBD2 identical over 12 bases. CDR1 and CDR2 from the germline V gene are SGHNT and YYREEE (reference sequence). The CDR3 is 15 amino acids. The J segment lost 5 bases and the V segment lost 4 bases, leaving 4 bases of the junction unmatched. The CDR3 DNA follows: TGTGCCAGCAGCAGGACTAGCGGGAAAGACAATGAGCAGTTCTTC. Translated: CASSRTSGKDNEQFF.

V gene TRBV14 combines with J gene TRBJ2-7; tentative D call: TRBD2 (5 bases). V dropped 5 bases and J dropped 0 bases, with 11 bases sitting between them. The CDR3 sequence is 14 residues long. The germline gives CDR1 SGHDN, CDR2 FVKESK. This chain's CDR3 is CASSTGILSYEQYF. CDR3 nucleotides: TGTGCCAGCAGCACCGGGATCCTCTCCTACGAGCAGTACTTC. Together with reference TRBV14 and TRBJ2-7, the CDR3 gives the full variable domain: EAGVTQFPSHSVIEKGQTVTLRCDPISGHDNLYWYRRVMGKEIKFLLHFVKESKQDESGMPNNRFLAERTGGTYSTLKVQPAELEDSGVYFCASSTGILSYEQYFGPGTRLTVT.

The genes are TRBV4-1 and TRBJ1-1, with unresolved D. Trimming took off 0 bases at V and 1 base at J, with 12 bases between the two ends. The germline V gene encodes CDR1 MGHRA and CDR2 YSYEKL. This CDR3 comprises 16 residues. For the CDR3, the DNA is TGCGCCAGCAGCCAAGATCCCGGAACGGGGAACACTGAAGCTTTCTTT. Translated, it gives CASSQDPGTGNTEAFF.

The CDR3 region is CASSPPGGPFTDTQYF. CDR3 bases: TGTGCCAGCAGCCCTCCGGGGGGCCCCTTCACAGATACGCAGTATTTT. The chain combines TRBV28 with TRBJ2-3; possibly TRBD2 for D (7 bases). Germline CDR1 is MDHEN and CDR2 is SYDVKM. Trimming stripped 6 bases from V and 2 bases from J, with 18 bases between. This CDR3 has 16 amino acids.

The CDR3 DNA sequence: TGTGCCAGCAGCCCTAGCTCCTACGAGCAGTACTTC. It yields the protein CASSPSSYEQYF. This chain links TRBV3-1 (or the pseudogene TRBV3-2) with TRBJ2-7; no firm D call. This CDR3 has 12 amino acids. Germline CDR1 LGHDT, CDR2 YNNKEL (reference sequence). Trimming took 4 bases from V and 0 from J, leaving 4 bases between them.

In its sample, this clone was seen a few times. The chain is built from TRBV7-9 and TRBJ2-7; D call uncertain. V was shortened by 1 base and J by 6 bases, with 7 bases between the two germline ends. CDR3 length: 12 amino acids. Per germline, CDR1 SEHNR and CDR2 FQNEAQ (reference sequence). For the CDR3, the DNA is TGTGCCAGCAGCTTAGAGCTCGGCGAGCAGTACTTC. Translated, it gives CASSLELGEQYF.

At least ten counts were recorded for this clone. The chain couples TRBV30 to TRBJ1-2; 7 positions match TRBD1. The CDR3 runs to 14 residues. V lost 1 base to trimming and J lost 5 bases; unmatched junction nucleotides: 7. CDR1 is GTSNPN, CDR2 SVGIG, per germline (reference sequence). This CDR3 reads CAWSDGTAFYGYTF. The CDR3 DNA sequence: TGTGCCTGGAGTGATGGGACAGCCTTTTATGGCTACACCTTC.

The rearrangement uses TRBV5-1 and TRBJ2-2; D is perhaps TRBD1 (5 bases). The CDR3 spans 14 residues. Per germline, CDR1 SGHRS and CDR2 YFSETQ. V was clipped by 9 bases and J by 6 bases, with 18 bases between them. In DNA form, the CDR3 reads TGCGCCACCCGAGACAGCCCGACGTCCGGGGAGCTGTTTTTT. This sequence encodes CATRDSPTSGELFF.

V usage is TRBV5-1 and J usage is TRBJ2-3; 7 bases match TRBD2. Germline V lookup: CDR1 SGHRS, CDR2 YFSETQ. There are 16 residues in the CDR3. Germline trimming cut 4 bases from V and 1 base from J; bases unmatched to any gene: 9. The CDR3 protein is CASSLGGGGGTDTQYF. In DNA form, the CDR3 reads TGCGCCAGCAGCCTCGGTGGCGGGGGAGGCACAGATACGCAGTATTTT.